The 9 T cell receptor beta chains below come from one sample, sequenced in a study of blood T cells in healthy people across ages. Then a second PCR, running about 6 to 12 cycles, was carried out with a sample-barcoded 5' primer and a J-beta primer mix. TCRdb re-called the 5' RACE reads through MiXCR, storing one row per CDR3 protein. The sample carries about 730,000 distinct CDR3 sequences, about 40% recorded once. The sample was blood. Source of these receptors: a woman aged 55-69 years in good health.

This clonotype was found a few times. The rearrangement links TRBV6-2 or TRBV6-3 to TRBJ1-1; 7 nucleotides agree with TRBD1. CDR1 and CDR2 from the germline V gene are MNHEY and SVGEGT. The CDR3 contains 14 residues. The V and J ends lost 6 bases and 2 bases, in that order; junction bases with no gene match: 6. The CDR3 nucleotides read TGTGCCAGCAGCCGAGACAGGGCCAACACTGAAGCTTTCTTT. Residues: CASSRDRANTEAFF.

The V gene is TRBV12-3 or TRBV12-4, the J gene TRBJ2-4; D is unclear. The end of the DNA is better explained by TRBJ2-7, so the J call may be wrong. CDR3 length: 14 residues. The CDR3 DNA sequence: TGTGCCAGCAGTGCCAGAGCTTTGTCCTACGAGCAGTACTTC. Residues: CASSARALSYEQYF.

The chain couples TRBV29-1 to TRBJ2-4, with D perhaps being TRBD1 or TRBD2 (5 bases each). Germline CDR1 is SQVTM and CDR2 is ANQGSEA. The germline V and J ends were trimmed by 6 bases and 10 bases, with 19 bases remaining between them. The CDR3 loop spans 13 amino acids. The CDR3 region has the DNA TGCAGCGTGGGGACGGCATCCCTCCGGATTCAGTACTTC. This codes for CSVGTASLRIQYF.

This chain links TRBV2 with TRBJ2-5; possibly TRBD1 or TRBD2 for D (5 bases each). The CDR3 consists of 16 residues. Germline values: CDR1 SNHLY, CDR2 FYNNEI. The V end lost 0 bases, the J end lost 5 bases, and 16 bases lay between the germline ends. The CDR3 region is CASSEALLGARETQYF. Written as DNA, the CDR3 is TGTGCCAGCAGTGAAGCGCTTCTCGGGGCGCGGGAGACCCAGTACTTC. The full variable domain, its missing parts supplied by reference TRBV2 and TRBJ2-5, is EPEVTQTPSHQVTQMGQEVILRCVPISNHLYFYWYRQILGQKVEFLVSFYNNEISEKSEIFDDQFSVERPDGSNFTLKIRSTKLEDSAMYFCASSEALLGARETQYFGPGTRLLVL.

This clonotype was picked up a small number of times. The chain has TRBV11-2 and TRBJ2-3; 13 bases are a match to TRBD2. The V and J ends lost 5 bases and 5 bases, in that order; junction bases with no gene match: 7. The CDR3 is 16 residues long. The V gene's germline CDR1 is SGHAT and CDR2 FQNNGV. The CDR3 spells CASSPLAGGPGDTQYF. DNA for the CDR3: TGTGCCAGCAGCCCACTAGCGGGGGGGCCGGGAGATACGCAGTATTTT.

This clonotype was counted once. The chain recombines TRBV5-6 with TRBJ1-2, with 8 bases identical to TRBD1. V dropped 1 base and J dropped 7; count of bases not matched to a gene: 6. The V gene's germline CDR1 is SGHDT and CDR2 YYEEEE. This CDR3 has 14 residues. This CDR3 reads CASSLQGASAGYTF. CDR3 DNA sequence: TGTGCCAGCAGCTTGCAGGGGGCGAGTGCTGGCTACACCTTC.

The chain recombines TRBV30 with TRBJ2-4; TRBD1 matches at 10 bases. TRBJ2-7 explains the end of the DNA better; the J call may be wrong. There are 14 residues in the CDR3. CDR1 and CDR2 (germline): GTSNPN, SVGIG (reference sequence). This CDR3 is CAAGDRGFAVEQYF. The DNA for the CDR3 is TGTGCCGCGGGGGACAGGGGATTCGCTGTCGAGCAGTACTTC.

This chain links TRBV20-1 with TRBJ2-3, with 12 bases fitting TRBD2. Unmatched junction bases numbered 6, after V lost 4 bases and J lost 1 base. Germline V gene data show CDR1 as DFQATT and CDR2 as SNEGSKA (reference sequence). This CDR3 contains 16 residues. CDR3: CSANRWTSGGTDTQYF. CDR3 sequence (DNA): TGCAGTGCTAACCGATGGACTAGCGGGGGCACAGATACGCAGTATTTT.

Concerning this clonotype itself: An end of the junction does not agree with germline; a read error may underlie this. The chain recombines TRBV6-5 with TRBJ2-5; 8 bases are shared with TRBD1. The end of the DNA fits TRBJ2-1 better, so the J call may be wrong. CDR1 and CDR2 from the germline V gene are MNHEY and SVGAGI. This CDR3 is 15 amino acids long. CDR3 DNA: TGTGCCGGCAGTTACTCAGGACAGGGCGGGGAGACCCAGTTCTTC. Translation: CAGSYSGQGGETQFF.